Presented here are 12 T cell receptor beta chains from one specimen sequenced in a study of blood T cell repertoires in COVID-19. Repertoires were generated with immunoSEQ multiplex PCR, while TCRdb's copy carries only in-frame clones and drops some. The table has just over 250,000 clones, under 90% seen once. What was sequenced was PBMCs or T cells enriched from blood (not recorded which). Receptors originate from a man aged 30 to 45 with acute COVID-19.

The chain is built from TRBV6-2 or TRBV6-3 and TRBJ2-7; 7 bases match TRBD1. The CDR3 extends over 13 amino acids. Trimming cost V 6 bases and J 4 bases; bases outside gene matches: 6. Germline lookup yields CDR1 MNHEY and CDR2 SVGEGT. The CDR3 loop reads CASSRGQPYEQYV. The CDR3 DNA reads as TGTGCCAGCAGCCGGGGACAGCCTTACGAGCAGTACGTC.

The rearrangement uses TRBV5-5 and TRBJ1-2, with 10 bases identical to TRBD1. CDR1 is SGHKS, CDR2 YYEKEE, per germline (reference sequence). With 4 bases clipped from V and 8 bases from J, the junction kept 14 bases outside the gene matches. The CDR3 covers 16 residues. This chain's CDR3 is CASSQSRPGQGRGYTF. The DNA for the CDR3 is TGTGCCAGCAGCCAAAGCAGACCGGGACAGGGGAGAGGCTACACCTTC.

The chain combines TRBV5-1 with TRBJ1-5; D not resolved. Germline-derived CDR1 and CDR2 are SGHRS and YFSETQ. CDR3 length equals 13 residues. Trimming took off 1 base at V and 3 bases at J, with 5 bases between the two ends. CDR3 DNA: TGCGCCAGCAGCTTGTCTCCCAATCAGCCCCAGCATTTT. Translated: CASSLSPNQPQHF.

This clone was seen once. The V and J genes are TRBV10-1 and TRBJ2-5; 11 bases are shared with TRBD2. This CDR3 has 15 residues. The V gene's germline CDR1 is WNHNN and CDR2 SYGVQD (reference sequence). V dropped 3 bases and J dropped 1; count of bases not matched to a gene: 1. The CDR3 sequence is CASSDSGGGQETQYF. The CDR3 nucleotides are TGCGCCAGCAGTGATAGCGGGGGGGGCCAAGAGACCCAGTACTTC.

This clone was recorded once. This sequence joins TRBV3-1 (or the pseudogene TRBV3-2) and TRBJ1-1; 7 positions match TRBD1. The germline V gene encodes CDR1 LGHDT and CDR2 YNNKEL (reference sequence). This CDR3 is built from 14 residues. V shed 4 bases, J shed 10 bases, and the junction held 12 bases outside the gene matches. CDR3 bases: TGTGCCAGCAGCCCAAGAGGGGACAGTACGGGAGCTTTCTTT. Residues: CASSPRGDSTGAFF.

CDR3 sequence (DNA): TGTGCCTGGACTCCCGGGACTCTGGATACGCAGTATTTT. This codes for CAWTPGTLDTQYF. The J gene is TRBJ2-3, the V gene TRBV30; D might be TRBD2 (6 bases). Trimming took off 4 bases at V and 6 bases at J, with 14 bases between the two ends. CDR3 length: 13 amino acids. Germline lookup yields CDR1 GTSNPN and CDR2 SVGIG (reference sequence). The full variable domain, in which reference TRBV30 and TRBJ2-3 provide the parts outside the CDR3, is SQTIHQWPATLVQPVGSPLSLECTVEGTSNPNLYWYRQAAGRGLQLLFYSVGIGQISSEVPQNLSASRPQDRQFILSSKKLLLSDSGFYLCAWTPGTLDTQYFGPGTRLTVL.

The chain carries TRBV6-5 and TRBJ2-7; 13 bases fit TRBD2. The junction had 2 bases not matched to a gene; V was cut back by 5 bases and J by 4 bases. This CDR3 is 14 amino acids long. Germline CDR1 is MNHEY and CDR2 is SVGAGI. CDR3 residues: CASSRTSGSYEQYV. The CDR3 bases are TGTGCCAGCAGTCGGACTAGCGGGAGTTACGAGCAGTACGTC.

Details on this clone: Relative to the germline gene, one junction end is altered; a read error may explain this. The chain carries TRBV27 and TRBJ1-5, with unresolved D. The germline V gene has CDR1 MNHEY and CDR2 SMNVEV (reference sequence). The CDR3 is 16 amino acids. The CDR3: CARSKNLRGPNQPQHF. Here the CDR3 DNA reads TGTGCCCGCAGTAAAAACCTACGAGGGCCTAATCAGCCCCAGCATTTT.

The V gene is TRBV7-9, the J gene TRBJ1-6; the match to TRBD1 covers 8 bases. V lost 6 bases, J lost 3 bases, and 7 bases stayed unmatched. The germline V gene has CDR1 SEHNR and CDR2 FQNEAQ (reference sequence). This CDR3 contains 16 residues. DNA of the CDR3: TGTGCCAGCAGTTCCGGACAGGGTTTCTATAATTCACCCCTCCACTTT. Translated, it gives CASSSGQGFYNSPLHF.

The chain combines TRBV6-1 with TRBJ2-7, with D possibly TRBD1 on 6 matching bases. Germline CDR1 MNHNS, CDR2 SASEGT. Deletions cut 1 base from V and 1 base from J, with 14 bases between. The CDR3 length is 16 residues. DNA of the CDR3: TGTGCCAGCAGTGAAGGAACCAGGGGATCGTCCTACGAGCAGTACGTC. Amino acids: CASSEGTRGSSYEQYV.

The chain employs TRBV16 and TRBJ1-4, with D possibly matching TRBD1 (5 bases). V was cut by 3 bases and J by 5 bases, with 7 bases left in between. This CDR3 contains 13 residues. Germline CDR1 and CDR2: KGHSY and FQNENV. CDR3 sequence (DNA): TGTGCCAGCAGCCAGGGGCTGAATGAAAAACTGTTTTTT. This sequence encodes CASSQGLNEKLFF.

The V gene is TRBV6-5, the J gene TRBJ1-2; 9 bases agree with TRBD1. The CDR3 loop spans 14 amino acids. Germline CDR1 MNHEY, CDR2 SVGAGI. Trimming cost V 5 bases and J 8 bases; bases outside gene matches: 9. The CDR3 here is CASSPGQGKGGYTF. CDR3 DNA: TGTGCCAGCAGTCCGGGACAGGGTAAGGGAGGCTACACCTTC.